This entry features one T cell receptor beta chain sequence. Its antigen is as yet unknown. The data originate from a study of radiotherapy plus CTLA-4 blockade in lung cancer. Germline V gene lookup returns CDR1 MNHNY and CDR2 SVGAGI (reference sequence). Trimming took off 3 bases at V and 6 bases at J, with 8 bases between the two ends. The CDR3 totals 13 residues. Study-wide results and limits: Early blood T cell clone changes and increased post-radiation serum interferon-beta were reportedly the strongest response predictors.

Data came from immunoSEQ multiplex PCR; TCRdb stores just in-frame clones and leaves some out. The repertoire includes around 56,000 clones, roughly four fifths of them detected once, and roughly 17% sits in the top ten. This receptor was taken from a human donor with non-small cell lung cancer who had a complete response to radiotherapy plus ipilimumab. This chain links TRBV6-6 with TRBJ2-2, with D hard to call. Sequences were derived from peripheral blood, sampled from a patient treated with radiotherapy plus ipilimumab. The CDR3 here is CASSYSEAGELFF. The CDR3 nucleotides read TGTGCCAGCAGTTATTCTGAGGCCGGGGAGCTGTTTTTT.